Following are 21 T cell receptor beta chains from one sample sequenced in a study of early T cells in non-severe SARS-CoV-2 infection. TCRdb called the 5' RACE reads again in MiXCR, with one record for every CDR3 protein. The top ten clones hold 5.5% to 6% of a sample with about 69,000 distinct CDR3 sequences, roughly 10% of them seen once. Specimen: whole blood, collected at baseline. The source is an adult who was a healthcare worker with PCR-confirmed SARS-CoV-2 infection or an uninfected control (not recorded which).

This clonotype appeared a few times. The CDR3 nucleotides are TGTGCCAGCAGCTCGCCGGGACAGGGGGAAGAGACCCAGTACTTC. It specifies CASSSPGQGEETQYF. This chain links TRBV5-4 with TRBJ2-5; 11 bases are a match to TRBD1. Germline V gene lookup returns CDR1 SGHNT and CDR2 YYREEE (reference sequence). V shed 3 bases and J 3 bases; nucleotides not matched to a gene: 4. The CDR3 totals 15 residues.

This chain links TRBV3-1 with TRBJ2-5; 7 bases line up with TRBD2. The CDR3 totals 16 residues. CDR1 is LGHDT and CDR2 is YNNKEL in the germline V gene (reference sequence). J was trimmed by 2 bases and V by 3 bases; bases with no gene match: 9. CDR3 sequence: CASSHRELANQETQYF. CDR3 coding DNA: TGTGCCAGCAGCCATCGCGAACTAGCGAATCAAGAGACCCAGTACTTC.

This clonotype was observed a handful of times. The CDR3 protein is CASSLVALRGGTTDTQYF. CDR3 nucleotide sequence: TGCGCCAGCAGCTTGGTCGCCCTGAGAGGGGGAACCACAGATACGCAGTATTTT. This rearrangement joins TRBV5-1 to TRBJ2-3; a possible D gene is TRBD1 (6 bases). Trimming left V 0 bases short and J 2 bases short, with 19 bases between. The CDR3 spans 18 residues. CDR1 and CDR2 from the germline V gene are SGHRS and YFSETQ.

This clonotype was counted ten times or more. V is TRBV9 and J is TRBJ2-2; D is undetermined. V lost 6 bases and J 3 bases, leaving 9 bases between the germline ends. CDR1 SGDLS and CDR2 YYNGEE come from the germline V gene. The CDR3 loop spans 13 amino acids. The chain's CDR3 is CASTKQDTGELFF. The DNA of the CDR3 is TGTGCCAGCACTAAGCAGGACACCGGGGAGCTGTTTTTT.

This clonotype was observed a handful of times. This CDR3 is CASSFRLGPKNIQYF. In DNA form, the CDR3 reads TGTGCCAGCAGCTTCCGCCTGGGACCAAAAAACATTCAGTACTTC. The rearrangement uses TRBV7-2 and TRBJ2-4; D possibly uses TRBD1 or TRBD2 (5 bases each). CDR1 is SGHTA and CDR2 is FQGNSA in the germline V gene. V lost 3 bases and J 4 bases, leaving 13 bases between the germline ends. CDR3 length equals 15 residues.

The V call is TRBV20-1, the J call TRBJ2-3, with 10 nucleotides matching TRBD1. The CDR3 is made up of 14 amino acids. The V segment lost 6 bases and the J segment 5 bases; nucleotides outside the gene matches: 8. The germline V gene has CDR1 DFQATT and CDR2 SNEGSKA (reference sequence). Written as DNA, the CDR3 is TGCAGTGCCATCCGGGACAGGGGATTAGATACGCAGTATTTT. It specifies CSAIRDRGLDTQYF.

The V and J genes are TRBV19 and TRBJ2-3; D might be TRBD2 (6 bases). The CDR3 has 13 residues. Germline CDR1 and CDR2: LNHDA and SQIVND (reference sequence). V was pared by 0 bases and J by 9 bases, with 10 bases between. This chain's CDR3 is CASSIDRRGTQYF. DNA for the CDR3: TGTGCCAGTAGTATAGATCGTCGGGGGACGCAGTATTTT.

This clonotype has ten or more counts. The chain employs TRBV29-1 and TRBJ2-1; no firm D call. From germline, CDR1 is SQVTM and CDR2 ANQGSEA. V shed 4 bases and J shed 3 bases, with 4 bases lying between them. This CDR3 region has 11 residues. The CDR3 loop is CSVADYNEQFF. The CDR3 nucleotides read TGCAGCGTTGCCGACTACAATGAGCAGTTCTTC.

Many counts were recorded for this clonotype. V is TRBV7-8 and J is TRBJ2-6; D gene uncertain. CDR1 and CDR2 from the germline V gene are SGHVS and FQNEAQ. Trimming stripped 2 bases from V and 4 bases from J, with 12 bases between. The CDR3 is made up of 16 amino acids. The CDR3 coding sequence is TGTGCCAGCAGCTTATTGTGGGCTAACGGGGCCAACGTCCTGACTTTC. It translates to CASSLLWANGANVLTF.

This clonotype was recorded a few times. This chain links TRBV6-6 with TRBJ2-5, with D uncertain. Per germline, CDR1 MNHNY and CDR2 SVGAGI (reference sequence). V lost 5 bases to trimming and J lost 4 bases, with 8 bases between them. CDR3 length equals 12 residues. CDR3 sequence: CASSQHRETQYF. CDR3 DNA sequence: TGTGCCAGCAGTCAACACCGAGAGACCCAGTACTTC.

The chain joins TRBV7-2 to TRBJ2-7, with 9 bases that match TRBD1. Germline lookup yields CDR1 SGHTA and CDR2 FQGNSA. The CDR3 has 15 residues. The V segment lost 6 bases and the J segment 0 bases; nucleotides outside the gene matches: 6. The CDR3 reads CASSPRDRASYEQYF. CDR3 DNA: TGTGCCAGCAGTCCCCGGGACAGGGCCTCCTACGAGCAGTACTTC.

This clonotype was detected a few times. The chain employs TRBV4-3 and TRBJ2-2; D is perhaps TRBD1 or TRBD2 (5 bases each). Trimming took off 4 bases at V and 6 bases at J, with 15 bases between the two ends. Germline-derived CDR1 and CDR2 are LGHNA and YSLEER. The CDR3 extends over 15 amino acids. DNA for the CDR3: TGCGCCAGCAGCCGGGGACGTGCTAAATCCGGGGAGCTGTTTTTT. This translates into CASSRGRAKSGELFF.

This chain connects TRBV12-5 to TRBJ2-1; no definite D call. Per the germline V gene, CDR1 is LGHNT and CDR2 is FRNRAP. V was shortened by 10 bases and J by 8 bases, with 18 bases between the two germline ends. This CDR3 has 13 amino acids. CDR3 in DNA: TGTGCTACGTTTAAGTCGGGCGGAGATGAGCAGTTCTTC. Translation gives CATFKSGGDEQFF.

This clonotype turned up a few times. The chain employs TRBV29-1 and TRBJ2-1; D remains unclear. Germline CDR1 reads SQVTM; CDR2 reads ANQGSEA. The germline V and J ends were trimmed by 4 bases and 6 bases, with 4 bases remaining between them. The CDR3 extends over 10 amino acids. CDR3 region: CSVGSNEQFF. The CDR3 coding sequence is TGCAGCGTTGGATCCAATGAGCAGTTCTTC.

This clonotype was seen ten or more times. The chain employs TRBV19 and TRBJ2-7; TRBD1 is a possible D gene (5 bases). CDR3 size: 14 residues. V was cut by 3 bases and J by 3 bases, with 12 bases left in between. Looked up from germline, CDR1 is LNHDA and CDR2 is SQIVND (reference sequence). CDR3 nucleotide sequence: TGTGCCAGTAGTATTTTCCAGGGTCACTACGAGCAGTACTTC. This sequence encodes CASSIFQGHYEQYF. Based on the CDR3 plus reference TRBV19 and TRBJ2-7, the full variable domain is DGGITQSPKYLFRKEGQNVTLSCEQNLNHDAMYWYRQDPGQGLRLIYYSQIVNDFQKGDIAEGYSVSREKKESFPLTVTSAQKNPTAFYLCASSIFQGHYEQYFGPGTRLTVT.

The chain employs TRBV2 and TRBJ2-7; no definite D call. The CDR3 contains 15 residues. V dropped 6 bases and J dropped 0 bases, with 15 bases sitting between them. Per the germline V gene, CDR1 is SNHLY and CDR2 is FYNNEI. This CDR3 is CASRKGSPNSYEQYF. DNA of the CDR3: TGTGCCAGCAGGAAGGGTAGCCCGAACTCCTACGAGCAGTACTTC.

There are many counts of this clonotype. The chain carries TRBV20-1 and TRBJ1-4; D unresolved. Germline CDR1 is DFQATT and CDR2 is SNEGSKA (reference sequence). Trimming stripped 3 bases from V and 0 bases from J, with 8 bases between. This CDR3 contains 14 residues. The CDR3 reads CSASWGATNEKLFF. In DNA, the CDR3 is TGCAGTGCTAGTTGGGGTGCAACTAATGAAAAACTGTTTTTT.

This clonotype was seen ten or more times. This chain uses TRBV15 with TRBJ2-1, with 7 bases that match TRBD2. From germline, CDR1 is LNHNV and CDR2 YYDKDF (reference sequence). The CDR3 spans 15 residues. V was clipped by 3 bases and J by 9 bases; unmatched bases: 11. CDR3 sequence: CATSSTGTTSGEQFF. CDR3 in DNA: TGTGCCACCAGCAGCACCGGGACTACATCGGGTGAGCAGTTCTTC.

The gene calls are TRBV27 and TRBJ1-4, with D perhaps TRBD1 (6 bases). Germline loops: CDR1 MNHEY, CDR2 SMNVEV (reference sequence). The length of the CDR3 is 15 residues. With 2 bases removed from V and 7 bases from J, the gap between germline ends came to 14 bases. This CDR3 reads CASSLSFFRGEKLFF. The CDR3 DNA reads TGTGCCAGCAGTTTAAGTTTTTTCAGGGGTGAAAAACTGTTTTTT.

This chain joins TRBV6-2 or TRBV6-3 and TRBJ2-1; 15 positions match TRBD2. CDR1 and CDR2 (germline): MNHEY, SVGEGT. The J segment lost 9 bases and the V segment lost 6 bases, leaving 6 bases of the junction unmatched. The CDR3 length is 15 residues. The CDR3 sequence is CASSGLAGGWSEQFF. The CDR3 DNA sequence: TGTGCCAGCAGCGGACTAGCGGGAGGGTGGAGTGAGCAGTTCTTC.

This clonotype came up many times. The V gene is TRBV7-9, the J gene TRBJ1-5, with D unclear. V dropped 5 bases and J dropped 4 bases, with 12 bases sitting between them. The CDR3 has 14 residues. Per germline, CDR1 SEHNR and CDR2 FQNEAQ (reference sequence). The CDR3 DNA follows: TGTGCCAGCAGCGCGGCCTTACCGAATCAGCCCCAGCATTTT. Its translation: CASSAALPNQPQHF.